This TCR beta chain was documented in a study of glioma-infiltrating T cells. Overall study findings and caveats: Above-expected tissue-blood divergence occurred in all gliomas, most in low-grade ones.

This clonotype has at least ten counts. Its antigen is currently unknown. Using RNA template, CDR3s of TCR alpha and beta were amplified with iRepertoire arm-PCR. For one-step reverse transcription and amplification, about 90-400 ng of tissue mRNA or PBMC total RNA was used. TCRdb recomputed calls from the multiplex PCR reads with MiXCR, one row per CDR3 protein. The table shows approximately 140,000 distinct CDR3 sequences, with around 25% occurring only once. This TCR derives from a human donor with low-grade glioma or glioblastoma, undergoing nonglioma brain surgery, or in good health (not recorded which). Sequencing used glioma tissue, nonneoplastic brain tissue, or PBMCs (not recorded which).

The CDR3 is CSAPTGGETQYF. The CDR3 DNA follows: TGCAGTGCTCCGACGGGAGGAGAGACCCAGTACTTC. This chain uses TRBV20-1 with TRBJ2-5; 7 bases align to TRBD2. The V and J ends lost 5 bases and 4 bases, in that order; junction bases with no gene match: 4. CDR1 and CDR2 (germline): DFQATT, SNEGSKA (reference sequence). This CDR3 contains 12 residues.